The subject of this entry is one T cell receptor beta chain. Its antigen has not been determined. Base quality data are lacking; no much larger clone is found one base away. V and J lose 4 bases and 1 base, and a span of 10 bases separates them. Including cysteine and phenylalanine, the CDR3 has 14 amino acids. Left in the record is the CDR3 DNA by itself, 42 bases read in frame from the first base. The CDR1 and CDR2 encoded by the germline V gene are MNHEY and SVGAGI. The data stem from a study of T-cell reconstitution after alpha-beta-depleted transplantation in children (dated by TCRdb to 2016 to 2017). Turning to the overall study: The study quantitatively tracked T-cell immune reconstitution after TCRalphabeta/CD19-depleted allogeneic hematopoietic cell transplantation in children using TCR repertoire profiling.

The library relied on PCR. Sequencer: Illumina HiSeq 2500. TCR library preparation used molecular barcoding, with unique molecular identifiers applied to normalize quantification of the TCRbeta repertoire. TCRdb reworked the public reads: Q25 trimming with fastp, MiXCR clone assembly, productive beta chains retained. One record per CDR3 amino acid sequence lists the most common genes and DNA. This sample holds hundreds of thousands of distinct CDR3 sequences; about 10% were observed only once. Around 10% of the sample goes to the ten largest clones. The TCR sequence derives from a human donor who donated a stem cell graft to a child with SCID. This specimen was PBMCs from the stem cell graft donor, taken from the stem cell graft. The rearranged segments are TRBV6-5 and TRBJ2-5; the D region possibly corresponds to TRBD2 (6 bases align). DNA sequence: TGTGCCAGCAGTTGGGGCGGGGTCCAAGAGACCCAGTACTTC. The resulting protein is CASSWGGVQETQYF.